The rows below give T cell receptor beta chains drawn from one sample of a study of beta chain features in type 1 diabetes. Data came from immunoSEQ multiplex PCR; TCRdb stores just in-frame clones and leaves some out. Altogether under 450,000 clones are present, roughly 14% being singletons, with the ten largest covering roughly 0.038%. What was sequenced was naive CD4+ T cells from blood. These receptors were taken from a man in his thirties or forties in good health. Both conserved end residues are part of each CDR3. Fields, in order: D gene, clone size, V gene, J gene, CDR3 protein, CDR3 DNA. The D gene is left open where the match is weak. Clone size is stated in some rows and not others, as once, few, many or a class when expanded.

D: TRBD1
size: few
V: TRBV7-2
J: TRBJ2-1
CDR3: CASSRDRAPRNEQFF
DNA: TGTGCCAGCAGCCGGGACAGGGCCCCCCGCAATGAGCAGTTCTTC

D: NA
size: NA
V: TRBV19
J: TRBJ2-1
CDR3: CASSIEASIGEQFF
DNA: TGTGCCAGTAGTATAGAAGCCAGTATCGGTGAGCAGTTCTTC

D: TRBD2
size: NA
V: TRBV4-1
J: TRBJ2-3
CDR3: CASSQDGGGLTDTQYF
DNA: TGCGCCAGCAGCCAAGATGGCGGGGGGCTTACAGATACGCAGTATTTT

D: TRBD1
size: NA
V: TRBV18
J: TRBJ2-7
CDR3: CASSVGRTGGPPSYEQYF
DNA: TGTGCCAGCTCAGTTGGGAGGACAGGGGGACCTCCCTCCTACGAGCAGTACTTC

D: NA
size: NA
V: TRBV4-3
J: TRBJ2-2
CDR3: CASSRAALNTGELFF
DNA: TGCGCCAGCAGCCGGGCCGCCCTGAACACCGGGGAGCTGTTTTTT

D: TRBD2
size: few
V: TRBV29-1
J: TRBJ2-1
CDR3: CSGSPSGRYNEQFF
DNA: TGCAGCGGGAGTCCTAGCGGGAGATACAATGAGCAGTTCTTC

D: NA
size: NA
V: TRBV10-3
J: TRBJ2-6
CDR3: CAISDLSSGANVLTF
DNA: TGTGCCATCAGTGATCTAAGCTCTGGGGCCAACGTCCTGACTTTC

D: TRBD1
size: NA
V: TRBV7-9
J: TRBJ1-1
CDR3: CASSFYRDRGTEAFF
DNA: TGTGCCAGCAGCTTTTACAGGGACAGGGGCACTGAAGCTTTCTTT

D: NA
size: NA
V: TRBV4-1
J: TRBJ2-7
CDR3: CASSQGGISYEQYF
DNA: TGCGCCAGCAGCCAAGGTGGGATCTCCTACGAGCAGTACTTC

D: NA
size: NA
V: TRBV2
J: TRBJ2-3
CDR3: CASTTSWTDTQYF
DNA: TGTGCCAGCACAACTAGCTGGACAGATACGCAGTATTTT

D: NA
size: NA
V: TRBV10-3
J: TRBJ2-5
CDR3: CAISGDGETQYF
DNA: TGTGCCATCAGTGGGGACGGGGAGACCCAGTACTTC

D: NA
size: NA
V: TRBV9
J: TRBJ1-4
CDR3: CASTPGRGGEKLFF
DNA: TGTGCCAGCACCCCAGGCAGGGGTGGGGAAAAACTGTTTTTT

D: NA
size: few
V: TRBV2
J: TRBJ1-2
CDR3: CASSAENYGYTF
DNA: TGTGCCAGCAGTGCAGAGAACTATGGCTACACCTTC

D: TRBD1
size: NA
V: TRBV25-1
J: TRBJ2-7
CDR3: CASSVGQRYEQYF
DNA: TGTGCCAGCAGTGTGGGACAGCGCTACGAGCAGTACTTC

D: NA
size: NA
V: TRBV6-1
J: TRBJ2-4
CDR3: CASSEAGNHQYF
DNA: TGTGCCAGCAGTGAAGCTGGAAATCACCAGTACTTC

D: NA
size: few
V: TRBV30
J: TRBJ1-2
CDR3: CAWSVAGDYGYTF
DNA: TGTGCCTGGAGTGTAGCGGGGGACTATGGCTACACCTTC

D: NA
size: NA
V: TRBV10-3
J: TRBJ1-2
CDR3: CAITPGREEGYTF
DNA: TGTGCCATCACCCCGGGGAGGGAAGAAGGCTACACCTTC

D: NA
size: NA
V: TRBV15
J: TRBJ2-2
CDR3: CATSLRHQGTGELFF
DNA: TGTGCCACCAGCCTGAGGCACCAGGGGACCGGGGAGCTGTTTTTT

D: NA
size: few
V: TRBV18
J: TRBJ1-5
CDR3: CASSRGGNQPQHF
DNA: TGTGCCAGCTCAAGAGGTGGGAATCAGCCCCAGCATTTT

D: TRBD1
size: NA
V: TRBV7-8
J: TRBJ1-5
CDR3: CASSTGQGSQPQHF
DNA: TGTGCCAGCAGTACAGGACAGGGGAGTCAGCCCCAGCATTTT

D: TRBD1
size: few
V: TRBV11-2
J: TRBJ2-5
CDR3: CASSRQGAREETQYF
DNA: TGTGCCAGCAGCCGACAGGGGGCACGGGAAGAGACCCAGTACTTC

D: NA
size: NA
V: TRBV7-2
J: TRBJ2-5
CDR3: CASSLALGETQYF
DNA: TGTGCCAGCAGCTTAGCGCTTGGGGAGACCCAGTACTTC

D: TRBD2
size: few
V: TRBV14
J: TRBJ2-5
CDR3: CASSQEKASGYQETQYF
DNA: TGTGCCAGCAGCCAAGAGAAGGCTAGCGGATATCAAGAGACCCAGTACTTC

D: NA
size: few
V: TRBV2
J: TRBJ1-4
CDR3: CASSGYRGEKLFF
DNA: TGTGCCAGCAGTGGGTATCGGGGGGAAAAACTGTTTTTT

D: NA
size: few
V: TRBV5-6
J: TRBJ1-1
CDR3: CASSLGLAGTEAFF
DNA: TGTGCCAGCAGCTTGGGGCTAGCGGGGACTGAAGCTTTCTTT

D: NA
size: few
V: TRBV6-6
J: TRBJ2-5
CDR3: CASSYGQIVRETQYF
DNA: TGTGCCAGCAGCTACGGGCAGATCGTCCGAGAGACCCAGTACTTC

D: NA
size: NA
V: TRBV30
J: TRBJ1-6
CDR3: CAWSGGLSSPLHF
DNA: TGTGCCTGGAGTGGGGGTTTGAGTTCACCCCTCCACTTT

D: TRBD1
size: few
V: TRBV14
J: TRBJ2-3
CDR3: CASSQETGRTDTQYF
DNA: TGTGCCAGCAGCCAAGAGACAGGGCGCACAGATACGCAGTATTTT

D: NA
size: NA
V: TRBV30
J: TRBJ1-1
CDR3: CAWSLRLDTEAFF
DNA: TGTGCCTGGAGTCTCAGACTGGACACTGAAGCTTTCTTT

D: NA
size: few
V: TRBV5-1
J: TRBJ2-7
CDR3: CASSLVGNYEQYF
DNA: TGCGCCAGCAGCTTGGTAGGGAACTACGAGCAGTACTTC

D: NA
size: few
V: TRBV9
J: TRBJ2-2
CDR3: CASSVAGSSYAGELFF
DNA: TGTGCCAGCAGCGTAGCAGGGTCTTCGTACGCCGGGGAGCTGTTTTTT

D: NA
size: NA
V: TRBV6-5
J: TRBJ2-2
CDR3: CASSRDGAGELFF
DNA: TGTGCCAGCAGCCGGGACGGGGCCGGGGAGCTGTTTTTT

D: NA
size: NA
V: TRBV30
J: TRBJ1-2
CDR3: CAWSVLFYGYTF
DNA: TGTGCCTGGAGTGTCTTATTTTACGGCTACACCTTC

D: NA
size: NA
V: TRBV27
J: TRBJ2-3
CDR3: CAVTDTQYF
DNA: TGTGCTGTTACAGATACGCAGTATTTT

D: NA
size: NA
V: TRBV29-1
J: TRBJ2-2
CDR3: CSVLPGPIAMNTGELFF
DNA: TGCAGCGTGCTCCCTGGACCGATAGCCATGAACACCGGGGAGCTGTTTTTT

D: TRBD1
size: few
V: TRBV25-1
J: TRBJ2-5
CDR3: CASSRDRVETQYF
DNA: TGTGCCAGCAGCAGGGACAGGGTAGAGACCCAGTACTTC

D: NA
size: NA
V: TRBV7-9
J: TRBJ1-3
CDR3: CASSVALGIGNTIYF
DNA: TGTGCCAGCAGCGTCGCGCTGGGAATCGGAAACACCATATATTTT

D: TRBD2
size: NA
V: TRBV15
J: TRBJ2-1
CDR3: CATSRIAGSSYNEQFF
DNA: TGTGCCACCAGCAGAATAGCGGGGAGCTCCTACAATGAGCAGTTCTTC

D: NA
size: NA
V: TRBV9
J: TRBJ2-5
CDR3: CASGKGTGAPETQYF
DNA: TGTGCCAGCGGGAAGGGGACTGGGGCCCCAGAGACCCAGTACTTC

D: NA
size: few
V: TRBV18
J: TRBJ2-3
CDR3: CASSPRGTTDTQYF
DNA: TGTGCCAGCTCACCACGCGGAACCACAGATACGCAGTATTTT

D: NA
size: few
V: TRBV6-6
J: TRBJ1-1
CDR3: CASSDGSYYTEAFF
DNA: TGTGCCAGCAGTGACGGCAGCTATTACACTGAAGCTTTCTTT

D: NA
size: NA
V: TRBV7-9
J: TRBJ2-7
CDR3: CASSPEVGAYEQYF
DNA: TGTGCCAGCAGCCCCGAAGTAGGGGCGTACGAGCAGTACTTC

D: NA
size: NA
V: TRBV4-3
J: TRBJ1-2
CDR3: CASSQVNYGYTF
DNA: TGCGCCAGCAGCCAGGTTAACTATGGCTACACCTTC

D: TRBD1
size: few
V: TRBV6-5
J: TRBJ2-1
CDR3: CASSYVTGVRNEQFF
DNA: TGTGCCAGCAGTTACGTCACAGGGGTAAGGAATGAGCAGTTCTTC